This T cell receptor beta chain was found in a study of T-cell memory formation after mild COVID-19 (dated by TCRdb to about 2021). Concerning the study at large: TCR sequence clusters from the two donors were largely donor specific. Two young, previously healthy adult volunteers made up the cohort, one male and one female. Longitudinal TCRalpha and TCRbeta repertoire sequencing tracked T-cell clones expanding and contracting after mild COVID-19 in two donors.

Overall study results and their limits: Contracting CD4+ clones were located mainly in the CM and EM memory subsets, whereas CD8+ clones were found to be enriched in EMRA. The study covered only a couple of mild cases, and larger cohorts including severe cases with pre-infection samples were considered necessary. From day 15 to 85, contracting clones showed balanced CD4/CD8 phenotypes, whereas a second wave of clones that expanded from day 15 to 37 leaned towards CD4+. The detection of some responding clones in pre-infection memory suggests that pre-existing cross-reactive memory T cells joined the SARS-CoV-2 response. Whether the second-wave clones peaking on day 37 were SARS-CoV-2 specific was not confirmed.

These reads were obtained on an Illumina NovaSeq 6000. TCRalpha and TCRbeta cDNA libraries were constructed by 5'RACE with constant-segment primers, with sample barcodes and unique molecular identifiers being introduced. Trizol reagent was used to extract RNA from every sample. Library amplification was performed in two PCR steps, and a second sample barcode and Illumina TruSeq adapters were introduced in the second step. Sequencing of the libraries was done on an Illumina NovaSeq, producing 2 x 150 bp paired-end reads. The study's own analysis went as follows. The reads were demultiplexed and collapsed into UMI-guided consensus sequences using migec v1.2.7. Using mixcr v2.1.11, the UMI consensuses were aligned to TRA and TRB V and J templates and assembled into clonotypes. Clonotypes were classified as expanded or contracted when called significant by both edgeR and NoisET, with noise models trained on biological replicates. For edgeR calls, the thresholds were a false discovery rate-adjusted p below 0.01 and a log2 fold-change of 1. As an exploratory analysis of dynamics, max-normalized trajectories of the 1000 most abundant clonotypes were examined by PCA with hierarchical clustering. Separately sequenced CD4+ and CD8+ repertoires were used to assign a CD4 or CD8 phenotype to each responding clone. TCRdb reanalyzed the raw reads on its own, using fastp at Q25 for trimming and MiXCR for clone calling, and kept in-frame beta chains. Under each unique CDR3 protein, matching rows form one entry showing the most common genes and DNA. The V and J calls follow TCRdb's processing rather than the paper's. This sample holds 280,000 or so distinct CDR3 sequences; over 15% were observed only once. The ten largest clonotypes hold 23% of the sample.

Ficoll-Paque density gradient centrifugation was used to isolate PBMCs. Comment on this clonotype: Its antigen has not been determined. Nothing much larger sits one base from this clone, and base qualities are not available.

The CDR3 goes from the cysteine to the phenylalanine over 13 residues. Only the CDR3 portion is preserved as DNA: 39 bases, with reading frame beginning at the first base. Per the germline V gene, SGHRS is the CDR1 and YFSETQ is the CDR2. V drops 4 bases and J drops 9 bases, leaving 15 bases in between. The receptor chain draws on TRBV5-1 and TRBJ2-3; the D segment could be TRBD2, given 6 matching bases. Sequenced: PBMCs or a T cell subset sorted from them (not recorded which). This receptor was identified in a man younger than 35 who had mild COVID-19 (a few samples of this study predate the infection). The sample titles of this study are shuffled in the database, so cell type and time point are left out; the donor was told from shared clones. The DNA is TGCGCCAGCAGCCCGGAGGGACTCTGGACGCAGTATTTT. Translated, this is CASSPEGLWTQYF.